The rows below give T cell receptor beta chains drawn from one sample of a study of blood T cell repertoires in COVID-19. Assay used: immunoSEQ multiplex PCR; TCRdb lists only in-frame clones, some missing. The sample contains 200,000 to 250,000 clones, over 75% of which appear only once. Sequenced: PBMCs or T cells enriched from blood (not recorded which). All receptors come from a man aged 25-40 years with acute COVID-19. CDR3s include the opening cysteine and the closing phenylalanine or tryptophan. A D gene is named only where the DNA matches it firmly. The listing skips clone size in some rows; elsewhere it reads once, few, many or a size class.

size | D | J | V | DNA | CDR3
- | - | TRBJ2-1 | TRBV20-1 | TGCAGTGCTTACTACTCAGAGCAGTTCTTC | CSAYYSEQFF
- | - | TRBJ2-1 | TRBV9 | TGTGCCAGCAATGTGGTGGGCTTGGCCTACAATGAGCAGTTCTTC | CASNVVGLAYNEQFF
- | TRBD1 | TRBJ2-5 | TRBV6-5 | TGTGCCAGCAGACAGACAGGGGAGACCCAGTACTTC | CASRQTGETQYF
- | - | TRBJ2-7 | TRBV11-2 | TGTGCCAGCAGTTTCGCAGGGTTCGAGCAGTACTTC | CASSFAGFEQYF
- | TRBD1 | TRBJ1-4 | TRBV10-3 | TGTGCCATCAGAGCACAGGGGGCGGTGGATGAAAAACTGTTTTTT | CAIRAQGAVDEKLFF
- | TRBD2 | TRBJ2-3 | TRBV19 | TGTGCCAGTAGTGCTATTACTAGCGGGGGCGCAGATACGCAGTATTTT | CASSAITSGGADTQYF
- | TRBD1 | TRBJ1-2 | TRBV5-1 | TGCGCCAGCAGACGGACGAGGGGGCAAGAGGACTACACCTTC | CASRRTRGQEDYTF
- | TRBD1 | TRBJ2-3 | TRBV18 | TGTGCCAGCTCAACCGGGACAGGAACAGATACGCAGTATTTT | CASSTGTGTDTQYF
- | TRBD1 | TRBJ1-5 | TRBV10-2 | TGCGCCAGCTCCAGGACAGGGCGTCAGCCCCAGCATTTT | CASSRTGRQPQHF
- | TRBD2 | TRBJ2-3 | TRBV27 | TGTGCCAGCAGCCTCCTAGCGGGATCTAGCACAGATACGCAGTATTTT | CASSLLAGSSTDTQYF
- | TRBD1 | TRBJ1-2 | TRBV24-1 | TGTGCCACCAGTGAGGGGGGACAGGGCCTTAACTATGGCTACACCTTC | CATSEGGQGLNYGYTF
- | TRBD1 | TRBJ2-3 | TRBV13 | TGTGCCAGCAGCTCCCTGGGGACAGGGTATCGGGAAGATACGCAGTATTTT | CASSSLGTGYREDTQYF
few | TRBD1 | TRBJ1-5 | TRBV10-2 | TGCGCCAGCAGGGGGACAGGGAATTTGAATCAGCCCCAGCATTTT | CASRGTGNLNQPQHF
- | - | TRBJ2-7 | TRBV6-6 | TGTGCCAGCAGCCAAGACACCACCGAGCAGTACTTC | CASSQDTTEQYF
- | TRBD1 | TRBJ1-2 | TRBV6-5 | TGTGCCACGCTCCGGACAGGAGGGGGCTACACCTTC | CATLRTGGGYTF
- | TRBD2 | TRBJ2-2 | TRBV7-2 | TGTGCCAGCAGCACCATAGCGGGGATCACCGGGGAGCTGTTTTTT | CASSTIAGITGELFF
- | TRBD1 | TRBJ1-2 | TRBV10-2 | TGCGCCAGCAGTGTACTTCCAGGGACAGCTTCAGCTGGCTACACCTTC | CASSVLPGTASAGYTF
- | TRBD1 | TRBJ2-7 | TRBV6-5 | TGTGCCAGCAGGACAGGGTCCTACGAGCAGTACTTC | CASRTGSYEQYF
once | - | TRBJ2-3 | TRBV7-9 | TGTGCCAGCAGCTTAGACAGTAGCACAGATACGCAGTATTTT | CASSLDSSTDTQYF
- | - | TRBJ2-5 | TRBV11-2 | TGTGCCAGCAGCCCCCAACGGGTTGGAGAGACCCAGTACTTC | CASSPQRVGETQYF
- | TRBD1 | TRBJ1-1 | TRBV2 | TGTGCCAGCAGTCTGAACAGGGGTTCTGAAGCTTTCTTT | CASSLNRGSEAFF
- | - | TRBJ2-1 | TRBV9 | TGTGCCAGCAGCGTAGGGGAGTCGGGGACTCAAGAGCAGTTCTTC | CASSVGESGTQEQFF
- | TRBD2 | TRBJ2-5 | TRBV4-2 | TGTGCCAGCAGCCAAGGCAGGACTAGCGGGGGGATTCAGTGGGAGACCCAGTACTTC | CASSQGRTSGGIQWETQYF
- | TRBD1 | TRBJ1-2 | TRBV7-9 | TGTGCCAGCAGCTCCGGGACAGGGCTCTATGGCTACACCTTC | CASSSGTGLYGYTF
once | - | TRBJ2-1 | TRBV5-5 | TGTGCCAGCAGCCCAGCCCGGGGGACCTACAATGAGCAGTTCTTC | CASSPARGTYNEQFF
few | - | TRBJ1-3 | TRBV6-6 | TGTGCCAGCAGCTTCGAGGTCTCTGGAAACACCATATATTTT | CASSFEVSGNTIYF
- | TRBD2 | TRBJ2-6 | TRBV5-1 | TGCGCCAGCAGCTTGGCTAGCGGGGGAGGGACTGGGGCCAACGTCCTGACTTTC | CASSLASGGGTGANVLTF
- | TRBD1 | TRBJ1-2 | TRBV6-1 | TGTGCCAGCAGTGAAGGGACAGGGGTTTATGGCTACACCTTC | CASSEGTGVYGYTF
- | - | TRBJ2-2 | TRBV5-1 | TGCGCCAGCAGCTCAGGACAAGACACCGGGGAGCTGTTTTTT | CASSSGQDTGELFF
once | TRBD1 | TRBJ1-6 | TRBV5-4 | TGTGCCAGCAGCTTGGGGGGGACAGCCTATAATTCACCCCTCCACTTT | CASSLGGTAYNSPLHF
- | - | TRBJ1-2 | TRBV5-6 | TGTGCCAGCAGCGTAGACACTGGTCGAGGCTACACCTTC | CASSVDTGRGYTF
- | - | TRBJ1-1 | TRBV7-2 | TGTGCCAGCAGCTTTAGCCCCGGAATAGGGAACACTGAAGCTTTCTTT | CASSFSPGIGNTEAFF
- | TRBD1 | TRBJ1-1 | TRBV5-4 | TGTGCCAGCAGCCAGACAGGGGAAGCTTTCTTT | CASSQTGEAFF
few | - | TRBJ1-5 | TRBV7-3 | TGTGCCAGCAGCTACAGATCTACCCGGGAGGGTGGTCAGCCCCAGCATTTT | CASSYRSTREGGQPQHF
- | - | TRBJ2-7 | TRBV5-1 | TGCGCCAGCAGCTTGGAATCGGGTTACGAGCAGTACTTC | CASSLESGYEQYF
- | TRBD2 | TRBJ2-1 | TRBV5-4 | TGTGCCAGCAGCTGGGGGAGGGGACTAGCGGCCTACAATGAGCAGTTCTTC | CASSWGRGLAAYNEQFF
- | - | TRBJ1-1 | TRBV7-9 | TGTGCCAGCAGCTTAGCGGCAGCTTTCTTT | CASSLAAAFF
- | TRBD2 | TRBJ2-5 | TRBV6-5 | TGTGCCAGCAGTTACATTGAGCGGGGAGGAGAGACCCAGTACTTC | CASSYIERGGETQYF
few | - | TRBJ1-2 | TRBV7-2 | TGTGCCAGCAGCTCAGACAGGCGTTGGGGCTACACCTTC | CASSSDRRWGYTF
- | - | TRBJ2-5 | TRBV27 | TGTGCCAGCGGGGCAGGAGAGACCCAGTACTTC | CASGAGETQYF
few | - | TRBJ1-5 | TRBV7-2 | TGTGCCAGCAGCGAGAGGGCTAATCAGCCCCAGCATTTT | CASSERANQPQHF